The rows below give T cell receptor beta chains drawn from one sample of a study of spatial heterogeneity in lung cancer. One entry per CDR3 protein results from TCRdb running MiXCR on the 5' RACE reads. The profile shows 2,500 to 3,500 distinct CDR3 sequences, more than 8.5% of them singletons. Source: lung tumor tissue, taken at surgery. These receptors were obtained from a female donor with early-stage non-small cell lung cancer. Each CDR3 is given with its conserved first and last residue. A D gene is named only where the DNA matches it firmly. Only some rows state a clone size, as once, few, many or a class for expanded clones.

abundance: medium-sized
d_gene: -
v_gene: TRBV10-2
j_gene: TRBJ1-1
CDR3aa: CATRWLAGEAFF

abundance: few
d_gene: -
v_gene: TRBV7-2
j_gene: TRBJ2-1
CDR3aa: CASSSALGVDNEQFF

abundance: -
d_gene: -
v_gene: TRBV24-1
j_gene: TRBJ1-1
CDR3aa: CATSDFRGDAFF

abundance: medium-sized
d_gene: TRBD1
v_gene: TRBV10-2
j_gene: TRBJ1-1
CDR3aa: CASRPGGTEAFF

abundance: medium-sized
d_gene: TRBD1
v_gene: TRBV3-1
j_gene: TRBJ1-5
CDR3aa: CASSLQDRGNQPQHF

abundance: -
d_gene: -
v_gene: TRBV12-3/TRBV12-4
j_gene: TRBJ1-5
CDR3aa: CASSPATYQPQHF

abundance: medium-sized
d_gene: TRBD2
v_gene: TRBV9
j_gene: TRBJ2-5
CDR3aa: CASSRATSGGTSPQETQYF

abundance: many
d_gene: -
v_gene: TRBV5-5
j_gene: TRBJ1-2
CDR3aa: CASSLFTDPSYTF

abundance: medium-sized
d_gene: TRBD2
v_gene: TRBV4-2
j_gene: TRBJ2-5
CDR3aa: CASSQGHRRLAGIGVETQYF

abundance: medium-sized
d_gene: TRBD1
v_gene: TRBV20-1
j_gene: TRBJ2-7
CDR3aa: CSAMGQGGSYEQYF

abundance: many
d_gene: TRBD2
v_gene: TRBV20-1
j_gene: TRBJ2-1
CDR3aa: CSASTGLAGLDEQFF

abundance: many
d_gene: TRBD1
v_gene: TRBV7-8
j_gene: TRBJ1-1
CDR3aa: CASSSQSSQGAEAFF

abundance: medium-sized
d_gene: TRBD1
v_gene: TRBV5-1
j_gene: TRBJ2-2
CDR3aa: CASSPRQGNTGELFF

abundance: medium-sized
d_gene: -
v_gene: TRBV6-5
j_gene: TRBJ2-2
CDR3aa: CASGALGGANTGELFF

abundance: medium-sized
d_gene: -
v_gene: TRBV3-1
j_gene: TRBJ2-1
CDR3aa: CASSQGGGGGEQFF

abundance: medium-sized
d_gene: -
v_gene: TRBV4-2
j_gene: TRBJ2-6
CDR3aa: CASSQASAVSGANVLTF

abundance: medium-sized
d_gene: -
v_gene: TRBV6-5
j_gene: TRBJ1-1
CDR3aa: CASSYSLALNTEAFF

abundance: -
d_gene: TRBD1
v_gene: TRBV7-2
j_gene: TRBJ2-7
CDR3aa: CASSEFSGTGTHEQYF

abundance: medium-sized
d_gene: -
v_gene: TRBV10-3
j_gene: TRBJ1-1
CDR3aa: CAIRGNTEAFF

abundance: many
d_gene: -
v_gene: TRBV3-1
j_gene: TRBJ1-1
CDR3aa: CASSQVQGGAFF